The sequence of this T cell receptor beta chain was determined in a study of T cell responses to AZD1222 COVID-19 vaccine (dated by TCRdb to the early 2020s). For context, the study as a whole: AZD1222 recipients given second doses at about 4 weeks or at about 12 weeks were pooled, since spike-specific TCR depth and breadth were not found to differ between the two schedules. TCR sequencing covered roughly 230 trial participants: 207 given two doses of AZD1222 and some 25 given two doses of MenACWY control vaccine. Trial participants were enrolled into age subgroups of 18-55, 56-69 and 70-plus years, which contained around 150, 29 and 61 TCR-sequenced participants, respectively.

The CDR3 regions of human TCRbeta chains were analyzed by immunosequencing. Per the source publication's procedure: TCRs in the repertoires were compared against a reference library of SARS-CoV-2-specific TCRs that had been generated with the MIRA antigen-specificity platform. Breadth was defined as the fraction of unique TCRs that were SARS-CoV-2-associated. Depth was defined as the fraction of total T cells that were SARS-CoV-2-associated. Using the MIRA data, each spike-specific TCR was assigned both to the spike region to which the TCR was reactive and to a CD4 or CD8 class. Log10-transformed breadth and depth values were compared by one-way ANOVA with Sidak's multiple comparisons tests. TCRdb retrieved this table from immuneACCESS and kept in-frame rearrangements only. Not all clones are present; in checked studies, unresolved V genes account for under half, and no reason is known for the remainder. That table supplies the V and J calls and clone size; D and trimming were determined from the DNA. Present in this sample are some 180,000 clones, just under 90% of which were seen just once. The top ten clonotypes cover 5% to 7% of the sample.

Per the publication, the time point label means: baseline before first vaccination. Vaccinee samples came from UK trials COV001 and COV002, including a single-blind randomized controlled phase 2/3 trial of AZD1222 (ChAdOx1 nCoV-19) in healthy adults. Trial participant PBMC samples were collected at day 0 and day 28 after the second dose for TCRbeta chain sequencing. Concerning this clone itself: Its antigen target is currently unknown. No base-level quality is on record; no much larger clone is a single base apart.

The paper as a whole reports these results and caveats: Conclusions about previously exposed vaccinees were limited because only six AZD1222 recipients were SARS-CoV-2 seropositive at baseline. The 56-69-year group was small, and its depth increase did not reach significance, likely because of low power. Most participants were white British and females outnumbered males, and the authors suggested that clonal diversity may have been underestimated. Spike-specific TCR breadth and depth rose significantly after two AZD1222 doses compared with day 0 and with MenACWY recipients. Vaccine-associated CD4 TCRs spanned the whole spike protein, with dominant responses in regions 160-218 and 743-854. Nearly half of unique spike-specific TCRs reportedly recognized epitopes outside regions mutated in the B.1.351 and B.1.1.7 variants. No day 14 peak-response samples were available, so repertoires were characterized only after the peak T cell response.

Sequencing used peripheral blood, obtained on day 0 of AZD1222 vaccination. The origin of this receptor is an adult in good health.

The CDR3 protein is CASAASGHYQPQHF. The sequence in DNA is TGTGCCAGCGCGGCGTCGGGACATTATCAGCCCCAGCATTTT. The chain couples TRBV19 to TRBJ1-5; the D gene is possibly TRBD1, with 6 bases matching. V is clipped by 9 bases and J by 5 bases, and the sequence between their germline boundaries is 17 bases long. The CDR3 runs 14 amino acids, cysteine and phenylalanine included. Only CDR3 DNA remains: 42 bases, in frame from the first base. The germline V gene (reference sequence) specifies LNHDA as CDR1 and SQIVND as CDR2.